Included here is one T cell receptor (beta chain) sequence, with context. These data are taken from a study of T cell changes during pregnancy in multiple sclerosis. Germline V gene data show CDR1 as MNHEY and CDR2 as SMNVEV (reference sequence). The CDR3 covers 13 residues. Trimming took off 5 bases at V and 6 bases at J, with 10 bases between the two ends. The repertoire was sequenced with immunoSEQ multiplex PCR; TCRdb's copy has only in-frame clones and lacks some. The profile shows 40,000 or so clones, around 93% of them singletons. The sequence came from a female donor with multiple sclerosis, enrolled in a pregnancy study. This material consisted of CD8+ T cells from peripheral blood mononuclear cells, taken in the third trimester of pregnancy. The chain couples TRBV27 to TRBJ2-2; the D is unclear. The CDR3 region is CASSLRWAGELFF. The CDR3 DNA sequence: TGTGCCAGCAGTCTCAGGTGGGCCGGGGAGCTGTTTTTT.